The 2 T cell receptor beta chains below all came from one sample that was sequenced in a study of shared clonotypes between healthy human individuals. Clones were sequenced by immunoSEQ multiplex PCR, and TCRdb holds only the in-frame ones, with some missing. The data hold some 900,000 clones, with 70% to 85% observed a single time. Specimen: memory CD4+ T cells sorted from blood. The subset here: CD45RA-negative fraction. All receptors come from a man aged 18-30 years in good health.

The chain recombines TRBV7-9 with TRBJ1-5; 7 positions match TRBD1. The CDR3 spans 15 residues. Looked up from germline, CDR1 is SEHNR and CDR2 is FQNEAQ (reference sequence). Germline trimming cut 5 bases from V and 6 bases from J; bases unmatched to any gene: 10. As DNA, the CDR3 is TGTGCCAGCAGCGACGACAGGGAAGGGGGTCAGCCCCAGCATTTT. Its protein product is CASSDDREGGQPQHF. Together with reference TRBV7-9 and TRBJ1-5, the CDR3 gives the full variable domain: DTGVSQNPRHKITKRGQNVTFRCDPISEHNRLYWYRQTLGQGPEFLTYFQNEAQLEKSRLLSDRFSAERPKGSFSTLEIQRTEQGDSAMYLCASSDDREGGQPQHFGDGTRLSIL.

The chain recombines TRBV18 with TRBJ1-6, with D possibly TRBD1 on 6 matching bases. The CDR3 runs to 13 residues. V was trimmed by 4 bases and J by 6 bases, leaving 7 bases between them. Germline assignment: CDR1 KGHSH and CDR2 LQKENI. CDR3 protein: CASSLQGNSPLHF. The DNA for the CDR3 is TGTGCCAGCTCACTACAGGGTAATTCACCCCTCCACTTT.